Each of the 5 T cell receptor beta chains below was sequenced from the same sample in a study of T cell changes during pregnancy in multiple sclerosis. Only in-frame clones appear in the TCRdb table, and some are missing; sequencing was by immunoSEQ multiplex PCR. Of some 60,000 clones listed, about 92% were seen once; the top ten hold less than 2%. The source material was peripheral blood, sampled after pregnancy. Receptors were obtained from a female donor with multiple sclerosis, enrolled in a pregnancy study.

This chain connects TRBV7-9 to TRBJ2-2; D gene uncertain. V gave up 3 bases and J gave up 1 base, with 3 bases separating them. This CDR3 is built from 13 residues. Germline V lookup: CDR1 SEHNR, CDR2 FQNEAQ (reference sequence). The CDR3 coding sequence is TGTGCCAGCAGCTTTCGGAACACCGGGGAGCTGTTTTTT. Translation: CASSFRNTGELFF. The complete variable domain, with remaining parts taken from reference TRBV7-9 and TRBJ2-2, reads DTGVSQNPRHKITKRGQNVTFRCDPISEHNRLYWYRQTLGQGPEFLTYFQNEAQLEKSRLLSDRFSAERPKGSFSTLEIQRTEQGDSAMYLCASSFRNTGELFFGEGSRLTVL.

This clone has just one count. The chain combines TRBV2 with TRBJ2-6; D unresolved. V dropped 6 bases and J dropped 0 bases, with 9 bases sitting between them. The CDR3 is 15 amino acids. CDR1 is SNHLY, CDR2 FYNNEI, per germline. This chain's CDR3 is CASRLIRSGANVLTF. The CDR3 region has the DNA TGTGCCAGCAGGCTAATCCGCTCTGGGGCCAACGTCCTGACTTTC.

The rearrangement links TRBV18 to TRBJ2-7; 9 bases match TRBD1. Germline CDR1 is KGHSH and CDR2 is LQKENI. Unmatched junction bases numbered 8, after V lost 6 bases and J lost 2 bases. This CDR3 is 15 amino acids long. This chain's CDR3 is CASSPGTGLTYEQYF. For the CDR3, the DNA is TGTGCCAGCTCCCCCGGGACAGGGCTTACCTACGAGCAGTACTTC.

The chain is built from TRBV5-4 and TRBJ1-4; possibly TRBD1 for D (6 bases). Germline loops: CDR1 SGHNT, CDR2 YYREEE (reference sequence). This CDR3 comprises 14 residues. V was shortened by 4 bases and J by 7 bases, with 14 bases between the two germline ends. The chain's CDR3 is CASSPPGASEKLFF. The DNA of the CDR3 is TGTGCCAGCAGCCCACCAGGGGCCTCTGAAAAACTGTTTTTT. Full variable domain (outside the CDR3, taken from reference TRBV5-4 and TRBJ1-4): ETGVTQSPTHLIKTRGQQVTLRCSSQSGHNTVSWYQQALGQGPQFIFQYYREEENGRGNFPPRFSGLQFPNYSSELNVNALELDDSALYLCASSPPGASEKLFFGSGTQLSVL.

The chain has TRBV6-5 and TRBJ2-1; 9 nucleotides agree with TRBD2. The germline V gene encodes CDR1 MNHEY and CDR2 SVGAGI. The CDR3 sequence is 15 residues long. Trimming removed 6 bases from V and 0 bases from J; junction bases left unmatched: 3. The CDR3 DNA reads TGTGCCAGCAGAAAGGGACTAGCCTCCTACAATGAGCAGTTCTTC. This encodes CASRKGLASYNEQFF.